The 32 T cell receptor beta chains given below trace back to one sample, sequenced in a study of T cells in Graves' hyperthyroidism and ophthalmopathy (dated by TCRdb to about 2019). The protocol used for the library was multiplex PCR. Data came from an Illumina HiSeq 2000. Amplification of TCR beta CDR3 regions was carried out from RNA transcripts. A first-round RT-PCR of the TCR CDR3 used the HTBI primer set with the Qiagen OneStep RT-PCR kit. TCRdb handled the public reads itself, with Q25 trimming in fastp and clone calling in MiXCR, and kept productive beta chains. A single entry per CDR3 protein holds the most common genes and DNA from its merged rows. The sample profile shows 350,000 or so distinct CDR3 sequences; about 21% of them were found once. Around 45% of the sample is in the top ten clones. Sequenced material: blood. The receptors were sampled from a woman aged 50 to 65 with Graves' hyperthyroidism.

In regard to this clonotype: A much larger clone differs from this one at a single base, so this may be a read error. V gene TRBV20-1 combines with J gene TRBJ2-7; TRBD1 might be the D (5 bases). Trimming stripped 1 base from V and 6 bases from J, with 16 bases between. The germline V gene encodes CDR1 DFQATT and CDR2 SNEGSKA (reference sequence). This CDR3 has 14 amino acids. CDR3 coding DNA: TGCAGTGCTAGAGGGGGCAGGACCTCCGCCGAGCAGTACTTC. Translation gives CSARGGRTSAEQYF.

This chain uses TRBV7-6 with TRBJ1-6, with 12 bases matching TRBD1. The CDR3 contains 17 residues. Trimming removed 0 bases from V and 9 bases from J; junction bases left unmatched: 6. Germline values: CDR1 SGHVS, CDR2 FNYEAQ. Here the CDR3 reads CASSLAGTGGAGSPLHF. The CDR3 region has the DNA TGTGCCAGCAGCTTAGCCGGGACAGGGGGCGCTGGTTCACCCCTCCACTTT.

The chain links TRBV10-3 to TRBJ2-2; 8 nucleotides line up with TRBD1. V gave up 11 bases and J gave up 1 base; unmatched junction bases: 12. CDR3 size: 16 residues. Per germline, CDR1 ENHRY and CDR2 SYGVKD. The CDR3 loop is CAGKDGTGGNTGELFF. The CDR3 coding sequence is TGTGCCGGAAAAGACGGGACAGGCGGGAACACCGGGGAGCTGTTTTTT.

This clonotype is a singleton in its sample. The chain couples TRBV10-3 to TRBJ2-7; tentatively, D is TRBD1 or TRBD2 (6 bases each). This CDR3 is built from 12 residues. V lost 10 bases to trimming and J lost 5 bases, with 15 bases between them. Looked up from germline, CDR1 is ENHRY and CDR2 is SYGVKD. This chain's CDR3 is CASTGAFHEQYF. Here the CDR3 DNA reads TGTGCCAGTACGGGGGCGTTCCACGAGCAGTACTTC.

The table lists this clonotype with a few counts. This sequence joins TRBV6-1 and TRBJ2-7, with D perhaps matching TRBD1 or TRBD2 (5 bases each). Trimming pared 7 bases from V and 0 bases from J, leaving 10 bases between. The CDR3 sequence is 13 residues long. The germline V gene has CDR1 MNHNS and CDR2 SASEGT. The CDR3 sequence: CASTGSRSYEQYF. DNA of the CDR3: TGTGCCAGCACAGGGAGCCGCTCCTACGAGCAGTACTTC.

Many counts were recorded for this clonotype. V is TRBV5-1 and J is TRBJ2-1; D possibly corresponds to TRBD1 (5 bases). The CDR3 runs 13 residues. V lost 4 bases and J lost 7, with 12 bases in between. Germline V lookup: CDR1 SGHRS, CDR2 YFSETQ. The CDR3 here is CASSEQGANEQFF. DNA of the CDR3: TGCGCCAGCAGCGAGCAGGGTGCGAATGAGCAGTTCTTC.

This clonotype came up many times. The rearrangement joins TRBV7-3 to TRBJ2-5; D is possibly TRBD1 or TRBD2 (5 bases each). V lost 4 bases, J lost 5 bases, and 17 bases lay in between. The CDR3 has 15 residues. Germline V CDR1 and CDR2: SGHTA, FQGTGA. The CDR3 bases are TGTGCCAGCAGCTCAAGGCCAGGGAGTAAGGAGACCCAGTACTTC. This translates into CASSSRPGSKETQYF.

This clonotype appeared a few times. J is TRBJ1-2 and V is TRBV27; D not resolved. CDR1 and CDR2 from the germline V gene are MNHEY and SMNVEV (reference sequence). The CDR3 is made up of 12 amino acids. Trimming shortened V by 5 bases and J by 4 bases, and 8 bases separated the two germline ends. The CDR3 bases are TGTGCCAGCAGTCAGACCCCCTATGGCTACACCTTC. Protein: CASSQTPYGYTF.

This clonotype was seen many times. J is TRBJ1-5 and V is TRBV5-1; possibly TRBD1 for D (5 bases). Germline-derived CDR1 and CDR2 are SGHRS and YFSETQ. The V gene lost 0 bases and the J gene lost 3 bases, with 10 bases spanning the gap. The length of the CDR3 is 15 residues. The CDR3 coding sequence is TGCGCCAGCAGCTTGGGCCAGGGCCACAATCAGCCCCAGCATTTT. Protein product: CASSLGQGHNQPQHF. The full variable domain, in which reference TRBV5-1 and TRBJ1-5 provide the parts outside the CDR3, is KAGVTQTPRYLIKTRGQQVTLSCSPISGHRSVSWYQQTPGQGLQFLFEYFSETQRNKGNFPGRFSGRQFSNSRSEMNVSTLELGDSALYLCASSLGQGHNQPQHFGDGTRLSIL.

This clonotype was observed at least ten times. The chain employs TRBV13 and TRBJ2-1, with 9 positions matching TRBD2. Losses at the gene ends were 4 bases for V and 2 bases for J; bases not matched to a gene: 6. Germline V gene data show CDR1 as PRHDT and CDR2 as FYEKMQ (reference sequence). The CDR3 has 16 amino acids. The CDR3 spells CASSWGGLAAYNEQFF. The CDR3 DNA reads TGTGCCAGCAGCTGGGGGGGACTAGCTGCCTACAATGAGCAGTTCTTC.

CDR3 coding DNA: TGCAGTGCTAGTACCACCCCCGGGAGGCAGGGGAATTCACCCCTCCACTTT. Translating gives CSASTTPGRQGNSPLHF. V gene TRBV20-1 combines with J gene TRBJ1-6; D is possibly TRBD1 (6 bases). V was cut by 3 bases and J by 7 bases, with 22 bases left in between. CDR1 is DFQATT, CDR2 SNEGSKA, per germline (reference sequence). The CDR3 runs 17 residues.

This clonotype showed up just a few times. The chain recombines TRBV19 with TRBJ2-1, with D possibly matching TRBD2 (6 bases). Germline V lookup: CDR1 LNHDA, CDR2 SQIVND (reference sequence). Trimming cost V 1 base and J 4 bases, with 11 bases left between them. CDR3 size: 15 residues. The CDR3 sequence: CASSIASGRYNEQFF. CDR3 bases: TGTGCCAGTAGTATAGCCAGCGGGCGTTACAATGAGCAGTTCTTC.

At least ten counts were recorded for this clonotype. This chain joins TRBV7-2 and TRBJ1-1; no definite D call. The CDR3 spans 15 residues. V was cut by 4 bases and J by 5 bases, with 17 bases left in between. In germline, CDR1 is SGHTA, CDR2 FQGNSA. The CDR3 loop is CASSYGRPVYTEAFF. The CDR3, as DNA: TGTGCCAGCAGCTACGGGAGGCCCGTTTATACTGAAGCTTTCTTT.

Of note for this clonotype: A single base separates this from a much larger clone, so it may be a read error. DNA for the CDR3: TGTGCCAGCAGCGTCTTTAGCGAGGGGCTAAACGAGCAGTACTTC. Translated, it gives CASSVFSEGLNEQYF. This chain joins TRBV12-3 or TRBV12-4 and TRBJ2-7, with D perhaps assigned TRBD1 or TRBD2 (5 bases each). This CDR3 contains 15 residues. The V end lost 6 bases, the J end lost 5 bases, and 20 bases lay between the germline ends.

This clonotype was detected only a few times. The rearrangement uses TRBV10-1 and TRBJ2-2; D is undetermined. Deletions cut 2 bases from V and 4 bases from J, with 8 bases between. Per the germline V gene, CDR1 is WNHNN and CDR2 is SYGVQD (reference sequence). This CDR3 contains 14 residues. The CDR3 loop is CASSETRITGELFF. The DNA of the CDR3 is TGCGCCAGCAGTGAGACCAGAATCACCGGGGAGCTGTTTTTT.

The genes are TRBV10-3 and TRBJ2-1, with D tentatively TRBD2 (6 bases). Trimming cost V 8 bases and J 6 bases, with 11 bases left between them. From germline, CDR1 is ENHRY and CDR2 SYGVKD. This CDR3 is built from 12 residues. CDR3 nucleotides: TGTGCCATCTCGCTCGGGGGCAATGAGCAGTTCTTC. It is translated as CAISLGGNEQFF.

J is TRBJ1-4 and V is TRBV12-3 or TRBV12-4; 8 positions match TRBD1. This CDR3 spans 17 amino acids. The V segment lost 1 base and the J segment 0 bases; nucleotides outside the gene matches: 4. CDR3 residues: CASSLVGQGATNEKLFF. In DNA, the CDR3 is TGTGCCAGCAGTTTAGTCGGACAGGGAGCAACTAATGAAAAACTGTTTTTT.

The V call is TRBV2, the J call TRBJ1-1; D is undetermined. The V gene's germline CDR1 is SNHLY and CDR2 FYNNEI. Trimming left V 9 bases short and J 1 base short, with 9 bases between. This CDR3 region has 12 residues. The CDR3 region has the DNA TGTGCCAGTAGGACCCCGAACACTGAAGCTTTCTTT. Translating gives CASRTPNTEAFF.

The chain recombines TRBV28 with TRBJ1-2; the D gene is possibly TRBD1 (5 bases). The germline V and J ends were trimmed by 2 bases and 8 bases, with 9 bases remaining between them. Germline V CDR1 and CDR2: MDHEN, SYDVKM. This CDR3 contains 12 residues. CDR3 DNA: TGTGCCAGCAGTTTAATAGGGGAAGGCTACACCTTC. It translates to CASSLIGEGYTF.

This clonotype occurred many times. The chain is built from TRBV6-1 and TRBJ1-5; D is unresolved. Germline CDR1 MNHNS, CDR2 SASEGT. V lost 0 bases and J 0 bases, leaving 6 bases between the germline ends. CDR3 length: 15 amino acids. The CDR3 DNA reads TGTGCCAGCAGTGAAGCGGGAGGTAGCAATCAGCCCCAGCATTTT. This translates into CASSEAGGSNQPQHF.

The chain is built from TRBV11-2 and TRBJ1-3, with TRBD1 matching 8 bases. Trimming cost V 5 bases and J 3 bases; bases outside gene matches: 15. This CDR3 region has 18 residues. The germline V gene has CDR1 SGHAT and CDR2 FQNNGV. In DNA, the CDR3 is TGTGCCAGCAGCGTAGCCCCGACAGGGGCCGGTGGTGGAAACACCATATATTTT. Protein product: CASSVAPTGAGGGNTIYF.

The chain combines TRBV4-1 with TRBJ2-7; D might be TRBD2 (5 bases). The CDR3 extends over 14 amino acids. Trimming stripped 4 bases from V and 3 bases from J, with 13 bases between. Germline lookup yields CDR1 MGHRA and CDR2 YSYEKL. The CDR3 loop reads CASSPSRDGYEQYF. CDR3 DNA sequence: TGCGCCAGCAGCCCCTCACGGGATGGCTACGAGCAGTACTTC.

This clonotype was counted ten times or more. The J gene is TRBJ2-1, the V gene TRBV7-2, with D possibly matching TRBD1 (6 bases). CDR3 length equals 16 residues. CDR1 and CDR2 (germline): SGHTA, FQGNSA. Trimming stripped 2 bases from V and 2 bases from J, with 13 bases between. CDR3 protein: CASSLYSRDTYNEQFF. In nucleotides, the CDR3 is TGTGCCAGCAGCTTATATAGCCGGGACACCTACAATGAGCAGTTCTTC.

This clonotype was observed at least ten times. An end of the junction does not agree with germline; a read error may underlie this. V and J are TRBV20-1 and TRBJ1-5, with 8 bases aligning to TRBD1. The CDR3 length is 15 residues. Germline V lookup: CDR1 DFQATT, CDR2 SNEGSKA (reference sequence). CDR3 coding DNA: TGCAGTGCTGGAGAACAGGGGGTTGTAGGACAGCCCCAGCATTTT. It codes for CSAGEQGVVGQPQHF.

This clonotype was detected many times. The chain joins TRBV6-1 to TRBJ1-1, with TRBD1 identical over 7 bases. The J segment lost 6 bases and the V segment lost 2 bases, leaving 6 bases of the junction unmatched. The CDR3 extends over 14 amino acids. The germline V gene encodes CDR1 MNHNS and CDR2 SASEGT. This CDR3 reads CASSERFTGAEAFF. DNA of the CDR3: TGTGCCAGCAGTGAAAGGTTTACAGGGGCTGAAGCTTTCTTT.

CDR3 protein: CASSLQVSSGNTIYF. The CDR3 DNA reads as TGTGCCAGCAGTTTACAGGTTTCTTCTGGAAACACCATATATTTT. The chain combines TRBV12-3 or TRBV12-4 with TRBJ1-3; D is unclear. V lost 2 bases to trimming and J lost 1 base, with 9 bases between them. The CDR3 is 15 amino acids.

The rearrangement joins TRBV11-2 to TRBJ1-2; unclear D gene. Per germline, CDR1 SGHAT and CDR2 FQNNGV. Trimming shortened V by 0 bases and J by 6 bases, and 11 bases separated the two germline ends. This CDR3 is 14 amino acids long. This chain's CDR3 is CASSLELAGNGYTF. The CDR3 DNA follows: TGTGCCAGCAGCTTAGAGCTCGCGGGTAATGGCTACACCTTC.

This clonotype was detected many times. The chain is built from TRBV3-1 and TRBJ2-5; 8 bases agree with TRBD1. This CDR3 region has 16 residues. The V segment lost 1 base and the J segment 3 bases; nucleotides outside the gene matches: 7. Germline CDR1 and CDR2: LGHDT and YNNKEL (reference sequence). The CDR3 nucleotides read TGTGCCAGCAGCCAAGCCTTCAGGGGGCGTGAAGAGACCCAGTACTTC. Translating it yields CASSQAFRGREETQYF.

This clonotype was seen ten or more times. The J gene is TRBJ2-3, the V gene TRBV6-1, with 14 bases aligning to TRBD2. The trim removed 3 bases at V and 4 bases at J, leaving 0 bases unmatched. This CDR3 region has 15 residues. CDR1 MNHNS and CDR2 SASEGT come from the germline V gene. The DNA of the CDR3 is TGTGCCAGCAGTGAGACTAGCGGGGGGGCAGATACGCAGTATTTT. Translation: CASSETSGGADTQYF.

Concerning this clonotype itself: A much larger clone differs by one base, so this may be a read error. J is TRBJ1-1 and V is TRBV12-3 or TRBV12-4; D not certain. Trimming took 3 bases from V and 5 from J, leaving 13 bases between them. The CDR3 has 14 amino acids. This chain's CDR3 is CASSFDGMWTEAFF. The CDR3 region has the DNA TGTGCCAGCAGTTTTGACGGCATGTGGACTGAAGCTTTCTTT.

This clonotype was counted ten times or more. V usage is TRBV6-1 and J usage is TRBJ2-4, with D hard to call. CDR1 is MNHNS, CDR2 SASEGT, per germline. This CDR3 region has 14 residues. Trimming took 5 bases from V and 0 from J, leaving 8 bases between them. In DNA form, the CDR3 reads TGTGCCAGCAGTTCCACTATAGCCAAAAACATTCAGTACTTC. Translated: CASSSTIAKNIQYF.

This clonotype was counted ten times or more. V usage is TRBV20-1 and J usage is TRBJ1-5; no definite D call. V lost 5 bases and J 1 base, leaving 15 bases between the germline ends. The CDR3 contains 15 residues. CDR1 and CDR2 from the germline V gene are DFQATT and SNEGSKA (reference sequence). The CDR3 protein is CSASRRPESNQPQHF. The DNA for the CDR3 is TGCAGTGCTTCCAGACGGCCGGAGAGCAATCAGCCCCAGCATTTT.